A selection of T cell receptor beta chains follows, all from one sample in a study of blood T cell repertoires in COVID-19. Clones were sequenced by immunoSEQ multiplex PCR, and TCRdb holds only the in-frame ones, with some missing. The table lists around 110,000 clones, approximately 88% of them singletons. The sample taken for sequencing was peripheral blood. The receptor set was obtained from a man aged 45 to 65 with active or convalescent COVID-19. Both conserved end residues are part of each CDR3. D genes are given only for firm matches. Size values are once, few and many counts, or a class for expanded clones, and some rows have none.

TRBJ2-2,few,TRBV27,NA,TGTGCCAGCAGTTTAGGACAGCACACCGGGGAGCTGTTTTTT,CASSLGQHTGELFF
TRBJ2-7,NA,TRBV11-3,NA,TGTGCCAGCAGCACAGGGAACTACGAGCAGTACTTC,CASSTGNYEQYF
TRBJ2-2,NA,TRBV7-2,NA,TGTGCCAGCAGCTCGAGCCAACGGAACACCGGGGAGCTGTTTTTT,CASSSSQRNTGELFF
TRBJ2-2,NA,TRBV5-1,TRBD2,TGCGCCAGCAGCTTGGCCCCTTGGATAGCGGGAGGAGGGACCGGGGAGCTGTTTTTT,CASSLAPWIAGGGTGELFF
TRBJ1-2,NA,TRBV5-4,NA,TGTGCCAGCAGCTTGGGCCGGGACTTTAAACCGGGCTACACCTTC,CASSLGRDFKPGYTF
TRBJ1-2,NA,TRBV29-1,NA,TGCAGCGTTGAGGAACAGTTCGTCTATGGCTACACCTTC,CSVEEQFVYGYTF
TRBJ2-7,NA,TRBV7-2,NA,TGTGCCAGCAGCTTATATAGCGACCCCTCCTACGAGCAGTACTTC,CASSLYSDPSYEQYF
TRBJ2-7,NA,TRBV5-1,TRBD1,TGCGCCAGCAGCTTGGAAACAGGGGTCCACGAGCAGTACTTC,CASSLETGVHEQYF
TRBJ1-6,NA,TRBV19,TRBD1,TGTGCCAGTAGTATCAGAGGGGGCAGAGGTTCACCCCTCCACTTT,CASSIRGGRGSPLHF
TRBJ1-1,NA,TRBV18,TRBD1,TGTGCCAGCTCGGGACAGGAGAACACTGAAGCTTTCTTT,CASSGQENTEAFF
TRBJ1-6,NA,TRBV27,NA,TGTGCCAGCGGGCTCCATAATTCACCCCTCCACTTT,CASGLHNSPLHF
TRBJ2-5,few,TRBV29-1,NA,TGCAGCGTTCTGGCGGCGGGGTCCCCGGGCGAGACCCAGTACTTC,CSVLAAGSPGETQYF
TRBJ2-1,NA,TRBV18,NA,TGTGCCAGCTCACCTCAGGGGAACAATGAGCAGTTCTTC,CASSPQGNNEQFF
TRBJ1-5,NA,TRBV11-2,NA,TGTGCCAGCAGTAGGGGTCAGGTTCAGCCCCAGCATTTT,CASSRGQVQPQHF
TRBJ2-3,once,TRBV5-4,TRBD2,TGTGCCAGCAGACTCGACCCGGGACTAGCGGGAGCAGATACGCAGTATTTT,CASRLDPGLAGADTQYF
TRBJ2-2,NA,TRBV4-1,NA,TGCGCCAGCAGCCAAGGGGGCGCGGCCGGGGAGCTGTTTTTT,CASSQGGAAGELFF
TRBJ2-7,NA,TRBV10-3,TRBD2,TGTGCCATCAGTGAGATGGTAGCGGGAGTACACGAGCAGTACTTC,CAISEMVAGVHEQYF
TRBJ2-7,once,TRBV28,TRBD2,TGTGCCAGCATAGAAAGAGGGAGGGCCTACGAGCAGTACTTC,CASIERGRAYEQYF
TRBJ1-5,NA,TRBV5-6,NA,TGTGCCAGCAGTCTGCAGCCCCAGCATTTT,CASSLQPQHF
TRBJ2-7,few,TRBV27,TRBD1,TGTGCCAGCAGTCTTAGGGGGACCGGGACAGGGGGCCGGGAGCAGTACTTC,CASSLRGTGTGGREQYF
TRBJ2-7,NA,TRBV6-5,NA,TGTGCCAGCACTTCAAATTGGGGGCGGTACGAGCAGTACTTC,CASTSNWGRYEQYF
TRBJ2-7,NA,TRBV28,NA,TGTGCCAGCAACCGGGACATCCCCTACGAGCAGTACTTC,CASNRDIPYEQYF
TRBJ1-5,NA,TRBV19,TRBD1,TGTGCCAGTAGTATAGGGGACAGGGCGAATCAGCCCCAGCATTTT,CASSIGDRANQPQHF
TRBJ1-2,NA,TRBV5-1,TRBD1,TGCGCCAGCAGCTCTGCGACAGGGGATAGAGGCTACACCTTC,CASSSATGDRGYTF
TRBJ2-3,NA,TRBV19,NA,TGTGCCAGTAGTTACCCCCGGCAGGGGAAGGATACGCAGTATTTT,CASSYPRQGKDTQYF
TRBJ1-4,NA,TRBV2,NA,TGTTCAAGCAGAGGAGGGTTGGGTGAAAAACTGTTTTTT,CSSRGGLGEKLFF
TRBJ2-7,NA,TRBV5-1,TRBD2,TGCGCCAGCAGCTTGGTTAGTAGCGGGGAGTGGTGGGGCTACGAGCAGTACTTC,CASSLVSSGEWWGYEQYF
TRBJ2-1,once,TRBV4-1,TRBD2,TGCGCCAGCAGCCACATAGCGGGAGGGAGCCACAATGAGCAGTTCTTC,CASSHIAGGSHNEQFF
TRBJ2-7,NA,TRBV7-2,NA,TGTGCCAGCAGCTCCGGGTCGACTTCCTACGAGCAGTACTTC,CASSSGSTSYEQYF
TRBJ2-1,NA,TRBV29-1,NA,TGCAGCGTCCCTGACTACAAAAGGAATGAGCAGTTCTTC,CSVPDYKRNEQFF
TRBJ2-1,NA,TRBV28,TRBD2,TGTGCCAGCAGTTTATTCCGGGCTAGCGGGGGTGCCTACAATGAGCAGTTCTTC,CASSLFRASGGAYNEQFF
TRBJ1-6,NA,TRBV5-4,NA,TGTGCCAGCAGCTTGGTCGTCGGGAACTCACCCCTCCACTTT,CASSLVVGNSPLHF
TRBJ2-1,NA,TRBV2,TRBD2,TGTGCCAGCAGTGACATAGGACTAGCGGGAGGGGCCTACAATGAGCAGTTCTTC,CASSDIGLAGGAYNEQFF
TRBJ2-7,NA,TRBV18,TRBD1,TGTGCCAGCTCACCACCCGAGACCTTTCACAGGGGCGGCGAGCAGTACTTC,CASSPPETFHRGGEQYF
TRBJ1-1,NA,TRBV6-5,TRBD1,TGTGCCAGCAGCGAGACAGGGGAGGGTACTGAAGCTTTCTTT,CASSETGEGTEAFF
TRBJ1-5,NA,TRBV30,NA,TGTGCCTGGAGTGTACAGGGTCTCGGGGGGCTAAGGAGCAATCAGCCCCAGCATTTT,CAWSVQGLGGLRSNQPQHF
TRBJ2-2,NA,TRBV2,TRBD1,TGTGCCAGCAGTGAACAGGACAGGGTTTCCGGGGAGCTGTTTTTT,CASSEQDRVSGELFF
TRBJ2-5,NA,TRBV19,TRBD1,TGTGCCAGTAGTATGGGGATGTGGGGACAGGGGAGAGAGACCCAGTACTTC,CASSMGMWGQGRETQYF
TRBJ1-3,NA,TRBV6-5,TRBD1,TGTGCCAGCAGTCGGGGACAGAACTCTGGAAACACCATATATTTT,CASSRGQNSGNTIYF
TRBJ2-2,NA,TRBV28,TRBD1,TGTGCCAGCACTCCTCGCGGACAGGGCTACACCGGGGAGCTGTTTTTT,CASTPRGQGYTGELFF
TRBJ2-3,NA,TRBV7-2,TRBD1,TGTGCCAGCAGCAGGGACAGGGGGTTTTCAGATACGCAGTATTTT,CASSRDRGFSDTQYF
TRBJ2-7,NA,TRBV19,TRBD2,TGTGCCAGTAGTATTGCGGGAGCTGGCCACGAGCAGTACTTC,CASSIAGAGHEQYF